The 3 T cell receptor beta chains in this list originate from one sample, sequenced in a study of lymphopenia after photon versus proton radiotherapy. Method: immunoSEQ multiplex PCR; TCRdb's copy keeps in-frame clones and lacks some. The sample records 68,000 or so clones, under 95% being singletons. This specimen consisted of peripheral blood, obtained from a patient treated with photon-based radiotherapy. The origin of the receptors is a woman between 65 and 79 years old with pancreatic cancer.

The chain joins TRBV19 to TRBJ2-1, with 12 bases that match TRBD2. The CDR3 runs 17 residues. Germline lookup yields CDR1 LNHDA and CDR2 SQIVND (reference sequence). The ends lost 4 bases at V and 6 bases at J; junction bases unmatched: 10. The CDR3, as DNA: TGTGCCAGTAGTACCCTAGCGGGAGGGCCCTTAAGCAATGAGCAGTTCTTC. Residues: CASSTLAGGPLSNEQFF.

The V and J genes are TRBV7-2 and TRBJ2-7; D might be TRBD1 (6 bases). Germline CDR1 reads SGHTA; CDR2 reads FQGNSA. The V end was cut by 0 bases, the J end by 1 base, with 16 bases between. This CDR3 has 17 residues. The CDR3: CASSLAGASGQSYEQYF. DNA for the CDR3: TGTGCCAGCAGCTTAGCGGGTGCGTCGGGACAATCCTACGAGCAGTACTTC.

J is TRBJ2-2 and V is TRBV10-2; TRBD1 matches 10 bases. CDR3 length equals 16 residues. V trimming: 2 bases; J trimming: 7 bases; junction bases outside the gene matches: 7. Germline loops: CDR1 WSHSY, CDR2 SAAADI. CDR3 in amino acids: CASSEPGTGDVGELFF. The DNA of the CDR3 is TGCGCCAGCAGTGAGCCCGGGACAGGGGACGTCGGGGAGCTGTTTTTT.